Shown below are 20 T cell receptor beta chains from a single sample sequenced in a study of blood T cell repertoires in COVID-19 (dated by TCRdb to 2019 to 2021). Libraries were prepared through the immunoSEQ multiplex PCR assay. TCRdb re-hosts the immuneACCESS table, in-frame sequences only. Its copies lack some clones; in the studies checked, an unresolved V gene accounts for under half of them, and the cause for the rest is not known. A total of approximately 140,000 clones appear in this sample, 81% of them only once. The ten largest make up approximately 9.2% of the sample. Sequences were obtained from peripheral blood. These receptors originate from a human donor with acute or convalescent COVID-19. The donor label of this sample is uncertain.

This clone was seen a handful of times. V gene TRBV5-5 combines with J gene TRBJ1-5; D is uncertain. Between the trimmed V and J ends, which lost 4 bases and 5 bases, there was a span of 13 bases. This CDR3 is built from 14 residues. Germline V gene data show CDR1 as SGHKS and CDR2 as YYEKEE (reference sequence). The CDR3, as DNA: TGTGCCAGCAGCCTTTTGATACGCGATCAGCCCCAGCATTTT. This translates into CASSLLIRDQPQHF. Drawing the rest from reference TRBV5-5 and TRBJ1-5, the complete variable domain is DAGVTQSPTHLIKTRGQQVTLRCSPISGHKSVSWYQQVLGQGPQFIFQYYEKEERGRGNFPDRFSARQFPNYSSELNVNALLLGDSALYLCASSLLIRDQPQHFGDGTRLSIL.

This clone was observed a handful of times. The CDR3 DNA sequence: TGTGCCAGCTCACCACTATGGGGGGAAGAGACCCAGTACTTC. Its translation is CASSPLWGEETQYF. This sequence joins TRBV18 and TRBJ2-5; tentative D call: TRBD2 (6 bases). CDR1 is KGHSH, CDR2 LQKENI, per germline. V shed 1 base and J shed 3 bases, with 9 bases lying between them. The CDR3 runs to 14 residues.

The DNA of the CDR3 is TGTGCCAGCAGCCAAGAAGTGGGACTAGACTTCAATGAGCAGTTCTTC. This encodes CASSQEVGLDFNEQFF. The V and J genes are TRBV3-1 (or the pseudogene TRBV3-2) and TRBJ2-1, with 8 bases that match TRBD2. J lost 6 bases, V lost 0 bases, and 7 bases had no gene match. Germline lookup yields CDR1 LGHDT and CDR2 YNNKEL (reference sequence). The CDR3 covers 16 residues.

The rearrangement links TRBV6-6 to TRBJ1-1, with D uncertain. Germline V gives CDR1 MNHNY, CDR2 SVGAGI (reference sequence). V was shortened by 5 bases and J by 7 bases, with 8 bases between the two germline ends. The CDR3 has 11 residues. CDR3 nucleotide sequence: TGTGCCAGCAGTACTCTAAATGAAGCTTTCTTT. It translates to CASSTLNEAFF.

This chain connects TRBV7-9 to TRBJ2-3; 7 bases match TRBD1. CDR3 length: 14 amino acids. V lost 5 bases and J lost 3; bases outside the gene matches: 5. The germline CDR1 and CDR2 sequences are SEHNR and FQNEAQ (reference sequence). CDR3 DNA: TGTGCCAGCAGCAATCGACAGGGAACAGATACGCAGTATTTT. It encodes CASSNRQGTDTQYF.

The chain couples TRBV5-6 to TRBJ1-5, with 8 bases identical to TRBD1. Germline V gene lookup returns CDR1 SGHDT and CDR2 YYEEEE. The J segment lost 7 bases and the V segment lost 0 bases, leaving 6 bases of the junction unmatched. There are 15 residues in the CDR3. The CDR3 DNA sequence: TGTGCCAGCAGCTTGGGTCAGGGGACAGGACAGCCCCAGCATTTT. It yields the protein CASSLGQGTGQPQHF.

This clone showed up just a few times. V gene TRBV20-1 combines with J gene TRBJ1-6, with unresolved D. The CDR3 sequence is 16 residues long. Looked up from germline, CDR1 is DFQATT and CDR2 is SNEGSKA (reference sequence). V lost 3 bases and J 7 bases, leaving 19 bases between the germline ends. CDR3 DNA sequence: TGCAGTGCTAGTCATGGAGGGAGGTTCCAGAATTCACCCCTCCACTTT. Amino acids: CSASHGGRFQNSPLHF.

The genes are TRBV27 and TRBJ1-1; a weak D match, TRBD1 (6 bases). This CDR3 contains 16 residues. V gave up 5 bases and J gave up 1 base, with 17 bases separating them. The germline V gene has CDR1 MNHEY and CDR2 SMNVEV (reference sequence). CDR3 bases: TGTGCCAGCAGTCCCACCCGAGGCAGGGGGAACACTGAAGCTTTCTTT. This sequence encodes CASSPTRGRGNTEAFF.

A single count supports this clone. The chain recombines TRBV3-1 (or the pseudogene TRBV3-2) with TRBJ1-5; D uncertain. The CDR3 is 13 residues long. The V gene lost 6 bases and the J gene lost 6 bases, with 12 bases spanning the gap. Germline V gene lookup returns CDR1 LGHDT and CDR2 YNNKEL (reference sequence). The CDR3 DNA sequence: TGTGCCAGCAGTCCCACGTCCGGTCAGCCCCAGCATTTT. This encodes CASSPTSGQPQHF.

V gene TRBV5-4 combines with J gene TRBJ1-4, with 9 nucleotides matching TRBD1. J was trimmed by 6 bases and V by 4 bases; bases with no gene match: 4. This CDR3 region has 14 residues. Germline V lookup: CDR1 SGHNT, CDR2 YYREEE (reference sequence). The CDR3 DNA sequence: TGTGCCAGCAGCATCCGACAGGGGGATGAAAAACTGTTTTTT. Translation: CASSIRQGDEKLFF.

The chain is built from TRBV7-8 and TRBJ2-7, with D unclear. Germline V gene lookup returns CDR1 SGHVS and CDR2 FQNEAQ. The CDR3 sequence is 12 residues long. Trimming removed 3 bases from V and 3 bases from J, with 6 bases in between. This chain's CDR3 is CASSLYSYEQYF. The DNA of the CDR3 is TGTGCCAGCAGCTTGTATAGCTACGAGCAGTACTTC.

The gene calls are TRBV2 and TRBJ1-2, with TRBD1 as a possible D gene (6 bases). The CDR3 is made up of 12 amino acids. Looked up from germline, CDR1 is SNHLY and CDR2 is FYNNEI. Trimming left V 6 bases short and J 4 bases short, with 9 bases between. The CDR3 DNA is TGTGCCAGCAGGGACAGAACCTATGGCTACACCTTC. The encoded protein is CASRDRTYGYTF.

This clone was detected once. The rearrangement uses TRBV7-2 and TRBJ2-1, with 9 positions matching TRBD2. The germline V gene has CDR1 SGHTA and CDR2 FQGNSA. The CDR3 consists of 14 residues. Trimming removed 5 bases from V and 3 bases from J; junction bases left unmatched: 2. The CDR3 loop reads CASSRTSDYNEQFF. In DNA, the CDR3 is TGTGCCAGCAGCCGGACTAGCGACTACAATGAGCAGTTCTTC.

The V gene is TRBV30, the J gene TRBJ1-1; D gene uncertain. The CDR3 extends over 15 amino acids. Germline V gene data show CDR1 as GTSNPN and CDR2 as SVGIG (reference sequence). V was clipped by 3 bases and J by 1 base, with 15 bases between them. The CDR3 DNA follows: TGTGCCTGGAGCCCCACCCCCGGGTGGAACACTGAAGCTTTCTTT. Protein sequence: CAWSPTPGWNTEAFF.

The V gene is TRBV7-8, the J gene TRBJ1-4; tentative D call: TRBD1 (5 bases). Deletions cut 2 bases from V and 6 bases from J, with 7 bases between. The CDR3 consists of 13 residues. CDR1 is SGHVS and CDR2 is FQNEAQ in the germline V gene. CDR3 sequence (DNA): TGTGCCAGCAGCTTATTAGGGGATGAAAAACTGTTTTTT. Its protein is CASSLLGDEKLFF.

V gene TRBV30 combines with J gene TRBJ1-2; D is undetermined. The CDR3 loop spans 12 amino acids. CDR1 and CDR2 (germline): GTSNPN, SVGIG (reference sequence). V lost 3 bases to trimming and J lost 4 bases, with 9 bases between them. The CDR3 DNA reads as TGTGCCTGGAGCCGACGCGGCTATGGCTACACCTTC. As protein: CAWSRRGYGYTF.

This clone showed up just a few times. This sequence joins TRBV2 and TRBJ1-2; weak D call: TRBD1 (5 bases). Germline lookup yields CDR1 SNHLY and CDR2 FYNNEI. Trimming removed 3 bases at V and 7 bases at J, with 12 bases between. The CDR3 is 13 amino acids. The CDR3 reads CASSDGTYGGYTF. As DNA, the CDR3 is TGTGCCAGCAGTGACGGGACTTACGGTGGCTACACCTTC.

About this clone itself: Other nucleotide sequences from this sample produce the same CDR3. The chain links TRBV5-1 to TRBJ1-2; D is uncertain. The CDR3 covers 13 residues. Trimming pared 2 bases from V and 0 bases from J, leaving 5 bases between. Germline CDR1 and CDR2: SGHRS and YFSETQ. The CDR3 region has the DNA TGCGCCAGCAGCTTATCAGCTAACTATGGCTACACCTTC. Amino acids: CASSLSANYGYTF.

This sequence joins TRBV5-4 and TRBJ2-1; 8 nucleotides agree with TRBD2. The CDR3 spans 13 residues. In germline, CDR1 is SGHNT, CDR2 YYREEE (reference sequence). Unmatched junction bases numbered 6, after V lost 4 bases and J lost 9 bases. CDR3: CASSPAGGVEQFF. The DNA for the CDR3 is TGTGCCAGCAGCCCTGCGGGGGGCGTTGAGCAGTTCTTC.

This chain links TRBV30 with TRBJ2-7; 7 bases agree with TRBD1. Looked up from germline, CDR1 is GTSNPN and CDR2 is SVGIG (reference sequence). The CDR3 contains 12 residues. V lost 5 bases, J lost 0 bases, and 1 base stayed unmatched. CDR3 sequence: CAWGQDSYEQYF. The CDR3 DNA reads TGTGCCTGGGGACAGGACTCCTACGAGCAGTACTTC.